One sample yielded the 32 T cell receptor beta chains listed below, sequenced in a study of blood T cells in healthy people across ages. The authors ran a second PCR of roughly 7 to 11 cycles using a sample-barcoded 5' primer and a J-beta primer mix. MiXCR, applied by TCRdb to the 5' RACE reads, yields one record per CDR3 protein. This sample has hundreds of thousands of distinct CDR3 sequences, with 40% to 55% found just once. Sequences were obtained from blood. These receptor sequences come from a man at least 80 years old in good health.

This sequence joins TRBV21-1 and TRBJ2-4; the tabulated D call, TRBD1, remains unverified against the DNA. TRBV21-1 is assigned pseudogene status. The CDR3 totals 16 residues. DNA of the CDR3: TGTGCCAGCAGCGACCGGGACAATCTAGCCAAAAACATTCAGTACTTC. This translates into CASSDRDNLAKNIQYF.

This clonotype has more than one count but fewer than ten. The chain employs TRBV3-1 and TRBJ1-5, with D possibly matching TRBD1 (5 bases). The CDR3 consists of 13 residues. With 0 bases removed from V and 6 bases from J, the gap between germline ends came to 6 bases. The germline CDR1 and CDR2 sequences are LGHDT and YNNKEL (reference sequence). As DNA, the CDR3 is TGTGCCAGCAGCCAAGAGAGGGGTCAGCCCCAGCATTTT. Protein: CASSQERGQPQHF.

V usage is TRBV3-1 and J usage is TRBJ1-4, with TRBD1 matching 10 bases. CDR1 is LGHDT and CDR2 is YNNKEL in the germline V gene (reference sequence). The junction had 4 bases not matched to a gene; V was cut back by 4 bases and J by 2 bases. The CDR3 is 16 amino acids. CDR3 region: CASSRWTGGTNEKLFF. The CDR3 nucleotides read TGTGCCAGCAGCCGTTGGACAGGGGGGACTAATGAAAAACTGTTTTTT.

Only a few counts were recorded for this clonotype. This sequence joins TRBV5-6 and TRBJ2-1; tentatively, D is TRBD2 (6 bases). Trimming stripped 4 bases from V and 9 bases from J, with 11 bases between. Germline V CDR1 and CDR2: SGHDT, YYEEEE. This CDR3 comprises 12 residues. The CDR3 is CASSTPGAEQFF. The DNA of the CDR3 is TGTGCCAGCAGCACCCCGGGAGCTGAGCAGTTCTTC.

This chain joins TRBV20-1 and TRBJ2-5; 12 bases align to TRBD1. The J call may be wrong; the DNA end is better matched by TRBJ2-7. From germline, CDR1 is DFQATT and CDR2 SNEGSKA (reference sequence). This CDR3 spans 15 amino acids. CDR3 in amino acids: CSARPGQGANHEQYF. The CDR3 DNA sequence: TGCAGTGCCAGACCGGGACAGGGGGCGAACCACGAGCAGTACTTC.

In the case of this clonotype: An end of the junction does not agree with germline; a read error may underlie this. The CDR3 DNA sequence: TGTGTCAGCAGCCAAGACCGGGACTGGCTTCAGCAGTACTTC. This sequence encodes CVSSQDRDWLQQYF. The chain carries TRBV3-1 and TRBJ2-5, with D perhaps matching TRBD2 (6 bases). Germline V gene sequence: CDR1 LGHDT, CDR2 YNNKEL (reference sequence). The CDR3 loop spans 14 amino acids.

This chain uses TRBV20-1 with TRBJ2-1; 12 nucleotides match TRBD2. J was trimmed by 7 bases and V by 5 bases; bases with no gene match: 12. The CDR3 covers 16 residues. Germline V CDR1 and CDR2: DFQATT, SNEGSKA (reference sequence). The CDR3 sequence is CSAHGSLGLAGNEQFF. The DNA for the CDR3 is TGCAGTGCTCACGGGAGTCTTGGACTAGCGGGAAATGAGCAGTTCTTC.

This clonotype was detected a few times. In DNA form, the CDR3 reads TGTGCCAGCGCCCTTCGACCCGGGGGGATCACAGATACGCAGTATTTT. It codes for CASALRPGGITDTQYF. The V gene is TRBV6-2 or TRBV6-3, the J gene TRBJ2-3; 7 bases match TRBD2. The CDR3 covers 16 residues. Germline V gives CDR1 MNHEY, CDR2 SVGEGT. Trimming cost V 8 bases and J 2 bases; bases outside gene matches: 13.

This chain connects TRBV24-1 to TRBJ2-5; 8 bases are shared with TRBD2. The CDR3 runs 17 residues. Looked up from germline, CDR1 is KGHDR and CDR2 is SFDVKD. V gave up 1 base and J gave up 3 bases; unmatched junction bases: 9. CDR3 amino acids: CATSDFGAGGEKETQYF. CDR3 bases: TGTGCCACCAGTGATTTTGGGGCGGGAGGAGAAAAAGAGACCCAGTACTTC.

The chain recombines TRBV3-1 with TRBJ2-7, with a tentative D call TRBD2 (7 bases). V lost 1 base, J lost 0 bases, and 10 bases lay in between. The CDR3 consists of 15 residues. Germline V gene data show CDR1 as LGHDT and CDR2 as YNNKEL (reference sequence). For the CDR3, the DNA is TGTGCCAGCAGCCAAGGGGGGGGCCTCTCCTACGAGCAGTACTTC. Its protein product is CASSQGGGLSYEQYF.

The genes are TRBV9 and TRBJ2-1, with D possibly TRBD2 on 6 matching bases. Matching the DNA end better, TRBJ2-7 makes the J call doubtful. Per the germline V gene, CDR1 is SGDLS and CDR2 is YYNGEE. CDR3 length: 16 amino acids. The CDR3, as DNA: TGTGCCAGCAGCGTCACGGGAGATAGCTCCTACAATGAGCAGTACTTC. Translated: CASSVTGDSSYNEQYF.

The chain has TRBV29-1 and TRBJ2-5, with TRBD2 matching 9 bases. The end of the DNA is better explained by TRBJ2-7, so the J call may be wrong. The CDR3 has 17 residues. Germline V gene lookup returns CDR1 SQVTM and CDR2 ANQGSEA. The CDR3 coding sequence is TGCAGCGTTGTGGGGACCGAGAGACTAGCGGAGTCCTACGAGCAGTACTTC. As protein: CSVVGTERLAESYEQYF.

V and J are TRBV7-9 and TRBJ2-1; 10 bases line up with TRBD2. From germline, CDR1 is SEHNR and CDR2 FQNEAQ (reference sequence). The junction had 8 bases not matched to a gene; V was cut back by 3 bases and J by 9 bases. The CDR3 contains 15 residues. The CDR3 DNA is TGTGCCAGCAGCTTCGGGCTAGCGGGAGCAAGTGAGCAGTTCTTC. Its protein is CASSFGLAGASEQFF. Full variable domain (outside the CDR3, taken from reference TRBV7-9 and TRBJ2-1): DTGVSQNPRHKITKRGQNVTFRCDPISEHNRLYWYRQTLGQGPEFLTYFQNEAQLEKSRLLSDRFSAERPKGSFSTLEIQRTEQGDSAMYLCASSFGLAGASEQFFGPGTRLTVL.

This rearrangement joins TRBV29-1 to TRBJ2-3; D is perhaps TRBD1 (6 bases). Germline CDR1 is SQVTM and CDR2 is ANQGSEA. The CDR3 is 12 residues long. V lost 7 bases and J 4 bases, leaving 12 bases between the germline ends. The CDR3 loop is CSAQEGADTQYF. CDR3 in DNA: TGCAGCGCCCAAGAGGGGGCAGATACGCAGTATTTT.

This chain links TRBV6-6 with TRBJ2-2; possibly TRBD1 for D (7 bases). Deletions cut 7 bases from V and 14 bases from J, with 26 bases between. The germline CDR1 and CDR2 sequences are MNHNY and SVGAGI (reference sequence). CDR3 size: 15 residues. CDR3 region: CASTRDRARTGGLFF. CDR3 bases: TGTGCCAGCACCCGAGACAGGGCAAGGACCGGGGGACTGTTTTTT.

The chain uses TRBV9 and TRBJ1-2, with a weak D call TRBD1 (6 bases). CDR3 size: 14 residues. Trimming removed 7 bases at V and 3 bases at J, with 16 bases between. CDR1 is SGDLS and CDR2 is YYNGEE in the germline V gene. Here the CDR3 DNA reads TGTGCCAGCTCGGGGCCAGGGGTATACTATGGCTACACCTTC. Residues: CASSGPGVYYGYTF.

This clonotype was counted between two and nine times. The chain employs TRBV7-2 and TRBJ2-1; tentative D call: TRBD1 (6 bases). CDR3 length: 15 amino acids. CDR1 and CDR2 (germline): SGHTA, FQGNSA. The V and J ends lost 1 base and 3 bases respectively, with 10 bases between them. CDR3 DNA sequence: TGTGCCAGCAGCTTAGTCGTGGACAGCTACAATGAGCAGTTCTTC. Its protein is CASSLVVDSYNEQFF.

The chain combines TRBV21-1 with TRBJ2-3; TRBD1, the table's D call, was not compared with the DNA. TRBV21-1 is shown as a pseudogene. CDR3 length equals 18 residues. DNA for the CDR3: TGTGCCAGCAGCAGCCCGGACAGGGGGATTAGTAGCACAGATACGCAGTATTTT. Translating gives CASSSPDRGISSTDTQYF.

The chain's CDR3 is CASSEGSGTQYF. In DNA form, the CDR3 reads TGTGCCAGCAGTGAGGGTAGCGGTACCCAGTACTTC. The chain carries TRBV2 and TRBJ2-5; possible D gene TRBD2, 6 bases. The V end lost 3 bases, the J end lost 8 bases, and 10 bases lay between the germline ends. Per germline, CDR1 SNHLY and CDR2 FYNNEI. The CDR3 length is 12 residues.

This chain connects TRBV20-1 to TRBJ2-3; 10 bases align to TRBD2. V dropped 2 bases and J dropped 6; count of bases not matched to a gene: 8. The CDR3 is made up of 15 amino acids. Germline V gives CDR1 DFQATT, CDR2 SNEGSKA (reference sequence). In nucleotides, the CDR3 is TGCAGTGCTAGAACCCCTAGCGGGAGTACGGATACGCAGTATTTT. The encoded protein is CSARTPSGSTDTQYF.

This clonotype was recorded once. The chain joins TRBV6-6 to TRBJ1-6, with D perhaps TRBD1 (5 bases). Germline CDR1 and CDR2: MNHNY and SVGAGI (reference sequence). Deletions cut 8 bases from V and 4 bases from J, with 15 bases between. The CDR3 sequence is 15 residues long. CDR3 nucleotide sequence: TGTGCCAGCGACGGATCAGGGCTTTATAATTCACCCCTCCACTTT. Residues: CASDGSGLYNSPLHF.

This clonotype has more than one count but fewer than ten. The chain joins TRBV12-3 or TRBV12-4 to TRBJ2-3; D assignment may be TRBD1 or TRBD2 (5 bases each). V lost 7 bases, J lost 9 bases, and 20 bases lay in between. CDR3 size: 14 residues. CDR3 coding DNA: TGTGCCAGCAAAGCGACGGTAGAAGGGGACACGCAGTATTTT. This gives the protein CASKATVEGDTQYF.

In this sample, this clonotype turned up a few times. The chain joins TRBV12-3 or TRBV12-4 to TRBJ2-3, with TRBD2 matching over 10 bases. The CDR3 totals 16 residues. Trimming cost V 2 bases and J 0 bases; bases outside gene matches: 2. The CDR3: CASSLMTSGSTDTQYF. CDR3 in DNA: TGTGCCAGCAGTTTAATGACTAGCGGGAGCACAGATACGCAGTATTTT.

This rearrangement joins TRBV5-1 to TRBJ2-3, with D possibly matching TRBD2 (6 bases). The V end lost 5 bases, the J end lost 0 bases, and 10 bases lay between the germline ends. The CDR3 covers 14 residues. Germline CDR1 SGHRS, CDR2 YFSETQ. The chain's CDR3 is CASSRDWSTDTQYF. The CDR3 DNA reads as TGCGCCAGCAGTCGGGACTGGAGCACAGATACGCAGTATTTT.

J is TRBJ1-2 and V is TRBV10-1; D may be TRBD1 (6 bases). CDR1 and CDR2 (germline): WNHNN, SYGVQD (reference sequence). V was cut by 6 bases and J by 7 bases, with 21 bases left in between. The CDR3 has 15 amino acids. This CDR3 is CASRANRHRESGYTF. Here the CDR3 DNA reads TGCGCCAGCAGGGCTAATCGTCACAGGGAAAGTGGCTACACCTTC.

This clonotype was observed a few times. This chain joins TRBV9 and TRBJ2-3; possible D gene TRBD2, 6 bases. The V gene's germline CDR1 is SGDLS and CDR2 YYNGEE. V lost 4 bases and J 0 bases, leaving 15 bases between the germline ends. This CDR3 contains 16 residues. The CDR3 protein is CASSPRTGDSTDTQYF. The DNA for the CDR3 is TGTGCCAGCAGCCCCAGAACGGGGGATAGCACAGATACGCAGTATTTT.

This clonotype was observed once. The chain recombines TRBV7-2 with TRBJ2-4; the D gene is possibly TRBD2 (6 bases). Trimming shortened V by 1 base and J by 1 base, and 11 bases separated the two germline ends. Germline-derived CDR1 and CDR2 are SGHTA and FQGNSA. CDR3 length: 16 residues. CDR3 bases: TGTGCCAGCAGCTTAGGTGGGGGGTGGGCCAAAAACATTCAGTACTTC. It is translated as CASSLGGGWAKNIQYF.

V and J are TRBV24-1 and TRBJ2-1; 8 nucleotides match TRBD2. The junction had 8 bases not matched to a gene; V was cut back by 9 bases and J by 5 bases. The CDR3 spans 14 residues. Germline lookup yields CDR1 KGHDR and CDR2 SFDVKD. CDR3 loop: CATESPLADNEQFF. In DNA form, the CDR3 reads TGTGCCACCGAAAGTCCACTAGCGGACAATGAGCAGTTCTTC.

This clonotype has more than one count but fewer than ten. The chain recombines TRBV10-3 with TRBJ2-5; D is ambiguous. Looked up from germline, CDR1 is ENHRY and CDR2 is SYGVKD. The V end was cut by 2 bases, the J end by 11 bases, with 9 bases between. CDR3 length: 11 amino acids. The CDR3 loop is CAISEMFGQYF. In nucleotides, the CDR3 is TGTGCCATCAGTGAGATGTTTGGGCAGTACTTC.

This clonotype was seen only a few times. A single base separates this from a much larger clone, so it may be a read error. The chain recombines TRBV7-9 with TRBJ2-1; D is undetermined. Germline loops: CDR1 SEHNR, CDR2 FQNEAQ (reference sequence). CDR3 length: 11 amino acids. CDR3 sequence: CANSFNDEQFF. The CDR3 bases are TGTGCCAACAGCTTTAATGATGAGCAGTTCTTC.

The rearrangement joins TRBV6-5 to TRBJ1-6; possibly TRBD1 for D (6 bases). Germline V gene sequence: CDR1 MNHEY, CDR2 SVGAGI. V was trimmed by 2 bases and J by 15 bases, leaving 20 bases between them. This CDR3 comprises 15 residues. DNA of the CDR3: TGTGCCAGCAGTTACGACGGGGGGCTCCAACTTGGCCTCCACTTT. It yields the protein CASSYDGGLQLGLHF.

In regard to this clonotype: A read error may explain this, as a much larger clone is one base away. This chain links TRBV6-5 with TRBJ2-3; tentative D call: TRBD2 (5 bases). This CDR3 has 16 amino acids. V lost 4 bases, J lost 4 bases, and 18 bases lay in between. Germline CDR1 is MNHEY and CDR2 is SVGAGI. The CDR3 DNA reads TGTGCCAGCAGTTCCCAGGTAGCGAGAGGGCCAGATACGCAGTATTTT. It specifies CASSSQVARGPDTQYF.